This T cell receptor (beta chain) was sequenced during a study of cytomegalovirus exposure and HLA in healthy donors. The length of the CDR3 is 16 residues. V dropped 3 bases and J dropped 7; count of bases not matched to a gene: 8. Germline CDR1 is SGHTA and CDR2 is FQGNSA. The PCR was carried out with 60 Vbeta primers and 13 Jbeta primers. Method: immunoSEQ multiplex PCR; TCRdb's copy keeps in-frame clones and lacks some. The sample shows approximately 170,000 clones, 68% of them seen only once. The sequencing sample was made of PBMCs. The chain links TRBV7-2 to TRBJ2-2; 10 nucleotides match TRBD2. This receptor was taken from a woman aged 18-29 years in good health and CMV-seropositive. The CDR3 is CASSFLAGVLHGELFF. CDR3 in DNA: TGTGCCAGCAGCTTTCTAGCGGGGGTCCTCCACGGGGAGCTGTTTTTT.